One TCR beta chain is described in this entry. This clonotype was recorded a few times. No antigen is known for it. There are no base qualities to consult, and no much larger clone falls within one base. These reads were obtained on an Illumina NovaSeq 6000. TCRalpha and TCRbeta cDNA libraries were built by 5'RACE with constant-segment primers, adding sample barcodes and unique molecular identifiers. RNA was extracted from every sample with Trizol reagent. Library amplification was performed in two PCR steps, and a second sample barcode and Illumina TruSeq adapters were introduced in the second step. Libraries were sequenced on an Illumina NovaSeq with 2 x 150 bp paired-end reads. Per the original workflow: With migec v1.2.7, reads were demultiplexed and then collapsed into UMI-guided consensus sequences. Using mixcr v2.1.11, the UMI consensuses were aligned to TRA and TRB V and J templates and assembled into clonotypes. Expanded or contracted clonotypes were those called significant by both edgeR and NoisET, with noise models trained on biological replicates. For edgeR calls, the cutoffs were a false discovery rate-adjusted p below 0.01 and a log2 fold-change threshold of 1. As an exploratory analysis of dynamics, max-normalized trajectories of the 1000 most abundant clonotypes were examined with PCA combined with hierarchical clustering. Separately sequenced CD4+ and CD8+ repertoires were used to assign a CD4 or CD8 phenotype to each responding clone. TCRdb redid the processing of the public reads, applying fastp at Q25 and MiXCR, and retained in-frame beta chains. Each CDR3 protein gets just one entry, which takes the most common genes and DNA from the rows behind it. The V and J calls here are based on TCRdb, not the publication. In this sample the table shows 310,000 or so distinct CDR3 sequences, more than 15% of which occur a single time. Of the sample, approximately 23% is held by the ten largest clones.

Via the germline V gene, CDR1 is SGHTA and CDR2 FQGNSA. Trimming takes 2 bases from V and 4 bases from J, and the germline ends sit 24 bases apart. The CDR3 holds 19 amino acids from the cysteine to the phenylalanine. Left in the record is the CDR3 DNA by itself, 57 bases read in frame from the first base. The data stem from a study of T-cell memory formation after mild COVID-19 (dated by TCRdb to about 2021). Regarding the complete study: TCR sequence clusters from the two donors were found to be largely donor specific. In two donors, T-cell clones that expanded and contracted after mild COVID-19 were tracked by sequencing TCRalpha and TCRbeta repertoires over time. The cohort was made up of two young adult volunteers, one female and one male, who were previously healthy.

Here is what the overall study found, with its caveats: The detection of some responding clones in pre-infection memory suggests that pre-existing cross-reactive memory T cells joined the SARS-CoV-2 response. Contracting CD4+ clones were located mainly in the CM and EM memory subsets, whereas CD8+ clones were found to be enriched in EMRA. Only a couple of mild cases were covered in the study, and larger cohorts including severe cases with pre-infection samples were considered necessary. SARS-CoV-2 specificity of the second-wave clones peaking on day 37 was not confirmed. From day 15 to 85, contracting clones showed balanced CD4/CD8 phenotypes, whereas a second wave of clones that expanded from day 15 to 37 leaned towards CD4+.

Ficoll-Paque density gradient centrifugation was used to isolate PBMCs. This chain is built from TRBV7-2 and TRBJ1-3; the D gene cannot be named for sure. The source of this sequence is a man between 18 and 29 years old who had mild COVID-19 (a few samples of this study predate the infection). The sample titles of this study are shuffled in the database, so cell type and time point are left out; the donor was told from shared clones. The sample taken for sequencing was PBMCs or a T cell subset sorted from them (not recorded which). Here is the DNA: TGTGCCAGCAGCTTATGGCCGGTCGAGGAAGCCATCCCCGGAAACACCATATATTTT. Protein translation: CASSLWPVEEAIPGNTIYF.